This passage covers 25 T cell receptor beta chains from one sample sequenced in a study of T cell repertoires in cytomegalovirus infection. TCRdb re-derived calls from the reads in MiXCR, one entry per CDR3 protein. The top ten clones hold less than 15% of a sample with about 350,000 distinct CDR3 sequences, nearly 35% of them seen once. The antigens for these receptors are not known. The material was cultured PBMCs, obtained from culture after CMV antigen stimulation. These receptors originate from a human donor in good health (CMV status not recorded). Some clones in this sample may be carry-over from other donors' samples.

The V gene is TRBV28, the J gene TRBJ2-1, with TRBD2 identical over 13 bases. Trimming took 6 bases from V and 5 from J; bases not matched to a gene: 10. The CDR3 loop spans 17 amino acids. The germline CDR1 and CDR2 sequences are MDHEN and SYDVKM. The CDR3 DNA is TGTGCCAGCAGGGCGGGACTAGCGGGACTCCTGAACAATGAGCAGTTCTTC. Translation: CASRAGLAGLLNNEQFF.

This clonotype was seen a few times. The chain is built from TRBV10-3 and TRBJ2-1, with D tentatively TRBD1 or TRBD2 (5 bases each). CDR3 length: 14 residues. V was clipped by 2 bases and J by 5 bases, with 10 bases between them. Germline-derived CDR1 and CDR2 are ENHRY and SYGVKD. The CDR3 region is CAISEVGRHNEQFF. The CDR3 DNA follows: TGTGCCATCAGTGAGGTGGGACGCCACAATGAGCAGTTCTTC.

This clonotype was detected only a few times. The chain recombines TRBV19 with TRBJ1-6; D is possibly TRBD1 (5 bases). Between the trimmed V and J ends, which lost 3 bases and 9 bases, there was a span of 15 bases. Germline CDR1 reads LNHDA; CDR2 reads SQIVND (reference sequence). There are 15 residues in the CDR3. Here the CDR3 reads CASSISQGPGSPLHF. The CDR3 nucleotides read TGTGCCAGTAGTATCAGCCAGGGCCCTGGTTCACCCCTCCACTTT.

There are many counts of this clonotype. The CDR3 reads CSARAFWGTGYTF. The DNA of the CDR3 is TGCAGTGCTAGAGCTTTCTGGGGGACTGGCTACACCTTC. The rearrangement links TRBV20-1 to TRBJ1-2; possible D gene TRBD1, 5 bases. The length of the CDR3 is 13 residues. Trimming took off 1 base at V and 7 bases at J, with 13 bases between the two ends. Germline V gene lookup returns CDR1 DFQATT and CDR2 SNEGSKA (reference sequence).

This rearrangement joins TRBV5-8 to TRBJ2-3; D is uncertain. The V gene's germline CDR1 is SGHTS and CDR2 YDEGEE. The CDR3 is made up of 15 amino acids. V was trimmed by 2 bases and J by 0 bases, leaving 10 bases between them. The CDR3 nucleotides read TGTGCCAGCAGCTTCGGGCACCTAAGCACAGATACGCAGTATTTT. Protein product: CASSFGHLSTDTQYF. The variable domain in full, completed from reference TRBV5-8 and TRBJ2-3, reads EAGVTQSPTHLIKTRGQQATLRCSPISGHTSVYWYQQALGLGLQFLLWYDEGEERNRGNFPPRFSGRQFPNYSSELNVNALELEDSALYLCASSFGHLSTDTQYFGPGTRLTVL.

The CDR3 region is CAWSKGGNEQFF. CDR3 nucleotide sequence: TGTGCCTGGAGTAAGGGCGGGAATGAGCAGTTCTTC. V and J are TRBV30 and TRBJ2-1, with a tentative D call TRBD2 (5 bases). Trimming removed 2 bases from V and 7 bases from J, with 9 bases in between. Germline-derived CDR1 and CDR2 are GTSNPN and SVGIG (reference sequence). This CDR3 has 12 residues.

The chain employs TRBV7-2 and TRBJ2-1; either TRBD1 or TRBD2 may fit D (6 bases each). Trimming removed 1 base from V and 10 bases from J, with 17 bases in between. Germline values: CDR1 SGHTA, CDR2 FQGNSA. The CDR3 has 15 amino acids. The CDR3 DNA is TGTGCCAGCAGCTTAGGAATTTGGGGGGCTGGAGAGCAGTTCTTC. This sequence encodes CASSLGIWGAGEQFF.

This clonotype was recorded a few times. The V call is TRBV11-3, the J call TRBJ2-5; 10 bases are shared with TRBD2. Per germline, CDR1 SGHNT and CDR2 YENEEA. The CDR3 runs to 18 residues. Losses at the gene ends were 6 bases for V and 5 bases for J; bases not matched to a gene: 18. DNA for the CDR3: TGTGCCAGCAGTTCCGGGACTAGCGACCGGAGGAGGGGTGAGACCCAGTACTTC. Translated: CASSSGTSDRRRGETQYF.

This clonotype came up a few times. The rearrangement uses TRBV4-3 and TRBJ1-2, with a weak D call TRBD1 (6 bases). V was shortened by 4 bases and J by 8 bases, with 17 bases between the two germline ends. The germline V gene has CDR1 LGHNA and CDR2 YSLEER. The CDR3 spans 14 residues. This CDR3 reads CASSPQQGSGGYTF. In DNA form, the CDR3 reads TGCGCCAGCAGCCCTCAACAGGGTTCGGGGGGCTACACCTTC.

This clonotype was recorded at least ten times. The chain joins TRBV7-2 to TRBJ2-2, with D possibly being TRBD1 (5 bases). The germline V gene has CDR1 SGHTA and CDR2 FQGNSA. V lost 7 bases to trimming and J lost 7 bases, with 19 bases between them. There are 15 residues in the CDR3. This CDR3 is CASTFQLGRNGELFF. In DNA, the CDR3 is TGTGCCAGCACCTTTCAGCTGGGGCGGAACGGGGAGCTGTTTTTT.

This chain links TRBV7-2 with TRBJ1-1; D remains unclear. The V and J ends lost 1 base and 1 base respectively, with 7 bases between them. Per the germline V gene, CDR1 is SGHTA and CDR2 is FQGNSA. The CDR3 has 14 amino acids. The CDR3, as DNA: TGTGCCAGCAGCTTAGAAGTAGGGAACACTGAAGCTTTCTTT. Translating it yields CASSLEVGNTEAFF.

The rearrangement uses TRBV4-3 and TRBJ1-6, with a possible D match to TRBD1 (6 bases). The CDR3 length is 15 residues. V was cut by 3 bases and J by 9 bases, with 15 bases left in between. Per germline, CDR1 LGHNA and CDR2 YSLEER. CDR3 sequence reads: CASSQDSGWFSPLHF. As DNA, the CDR3 is TGCGCCAGCAGCCAGGACAGCGGATGGTTTTCACCCCTCCACTTT.

The rearrangement uses TRBV4-3 and TRBJ1-2; 7 bases agree with TRBD1. The CDR3 covers 15 residues. Germline V lookup: CDR1 LGHNA, CDR2 YSLEER. The V gene end was trimmed by 0 bases and the J gene end by 6 bases; junction bases not matched to a gene: 7. The CDR3 sequence is CASSQDTGARNGYTF. DNA for the CDR3: TGCGCCAGCAGCCAAGATACAGGGGCGCGGAATGGCTACACCTTC.

This clonotype was found a few times. The gene calls are TRBV6-6 and TRBJ1-1, with D uncertain. Germline-derived CDR1 and CDR2 are MNHNY and SVGAGI (reference sequence). Between the trimmed V and J ends, which lost 6 bases and 1 base, there was a span of 12 bases. CDR3 length: 14 residues. CDR3 loop: CASRSGRTNTEAFF. The CDR3, as DNA: TGTGCCAGCAGGAGTGGCCGGACGAACACTGAAGCTTTCTTT.

Ten or more counts support this clonotype. V gene TRBV7-2 combines with J gene TRBJ2-3; possibly TRBD1 for D (6 bases). The V and J ends lost 5 bases and 0 bases respectively, with 15 bases between them. This CDR3 comprises 16 residues. From germline, CDR1 is SGHTA and CDR2 FQGNSA. This CDR3 reads CASSLFRDISTDTQYF. For the CDR3, the DNA is TGTGCCAGCAGCCTATTCCGGGACATTAGCACAGATACGCAGTATTTT.

This clonotype has only a few counts. V is TRBV29-1 and J is TRBJ2-1; D remains unclear. CDR1 is SQVTM and CDR2 is ANQGSEA in the germline V gene. This CDR3 has 13 residues. Trimming removed 3 bases from V and 7 bases from J, with 13 bases in between. CDR3 sequence (DNA): TGCAGCGTTGACTTCGGCTCTCGGAATGAGCAGTTCTTC. Its translation: CSVDFGSRNEQFF.

The chain carries TRBV7-2 and TRBJ2-3, with 10 nucleotides matching TRBD2. J gave up 2 bases and V 4 bases, and 6 bases lay outside the gene matches. CDR3 length: 16 amino acids. The germline CDR1 and CDR2 sequences are SGHTA and FQGNSA. CDR3 in amino acids: CASSYRTSGSTDTQYF. As DNA, the CDR3 is TGTGCCAGCAGCTACCGGACTAGCGGATCCACAGATACGCAGTATTTT.

This clonotype was seen only a few times. The genes are TRBV7-2 and TRBJ2-4, with 7 positions matching TRBD2. CDR1 is SGHTA and CDR2 is FQGNSA in the germline V gene. The CDR3 runs to 14 residues. Trimming cost V 8 bases and J 7 bases; bases outside gene matches: 11. The CDR3 DNA reads as TGTGCCAGCTCCGGACTAGGATCCGCGAACATTCAGTACTTC. It is translated as CASSGLGSANIQYF.

The CDR3 DNA reads as TGTGCCAGCAGGGGGGACAGGACAACTAATGAAAAACTGTTTTTT. It is translated as CASRGDRTTNEKLFF. The chain combines TRBV7-2 with TRBJ1-4; 8 nucleotides align to TRBD1. V gave up 6 bases and J gave up 0 bases; unmatched junction bases: 3. Per the germline V gene, CDR1 is SGHTA and CDR2 is FQGNSA. This CDR3 region has 15 residues. The complete variable domain, with remaining parts taken from reference TRBV7-2 and TRBJ1-4, reads GAGVSQSPSNKVTEKGKDVELRCDPISGHTALYWYRQSLGQGLEFLIYFQGNSAPDKSGLPSDRFSAERTGGSVSTLTIQRTQQEDSAVYLCASRGDRTTNEKLFFGSGTQLSVL.

A few counts support this clonotype. The chain employs TRBV19 and TRBJ2-1; D uncertain. The CDR3 consists of 13 residues. V lost 1 base, J lost 6 bases, and 7 bases lay in between. Germline V CDR1 and CDR2: LNHDA, SQIVND (reference sequence). In DNA form, the CDR3 reads TGTGCCAGTAGTATAGCCGTCCCCAATGAGCAGTTCTTC. It encodes CASSIAVPNEQFF.

V is TRBV27 and J is TRBJ1-1; no firm D call. The CDR3 runs 15 residues. Trimming removed 2 bases from V and 6 bases from J, with 16 bases in between. Germline V gene sequence: CDR1 MNHEY, CDR2 SMNVEV (reference sequence). The CDR3 is CASSLASGAISEAFF. The DNA for the CDR3 is TGTGCCAGCAGTTTAGCGTCGGGAGCGATCTCTGAAGCTTTCTTT.

This clonotype was found a few times. The chain employs TRBV12-3 or TRBV12-4 and TRBJ1-2; weak D call: TRBD1 (5 bases). CDR3 length: 14 residues. V shed 2 bases and J shed 3 bases, with 10 bases lying between them. The CDR3: CASSLPPGYYGYTF. The CDR3 DNA follows: TGTGCCAGCAGTTTACCCCCAGGGTACTATGGCTACACCTTC.

The chain recombines TRBV5-1 with TRBJ2-7, with 8 bases that match TRBD2. V lost 4 bases and J lost 4; bases outside the gene matches: 22. Looked up from germline, CDR1 is SGHRS and CDR2 is YFSETQ. CDR3 length equals 19 residues. CDR3 DNA sequence: TGCGCCAGCAGCCATAACGGAGGCGGCCGGGAGGGGGGAATTTACGAGCAGTACTTC. This gives the protein CASSHNGGGREGGIYEQYF.

V usage is TRBV7-2 and J usage is TRBJ2-1; 8 nucleotides align to TRBD2. The CDR3 sequence is 17 residues long. V shed 5 bases and J 3 bases; nucleotides not matched to a gene: 12. CDR1 and CDR2 (germline): SGHTA, FQGNSA. CDR3 bases: TGTGCCAGCAGCACGAGGGGAGCGGGAGCCATCTACAATGAGCAGTTCTTC. This encodes CASSTRGAGAIYNEQFF.

The chain has TRBV7-2 and TRBJ2-1; perhaps TRBD2 as D (6 bases). Germline V gene data show CDR1 as SGHTA and CDR2 as FQGNSA. CDR3 length: 14 amino acids. Trimming removed 5 bases from V and 7 bases from J, with 15 bases in between. CDR3 sequence (DNA): TGTGCCAGCAGCCCCGGGCTAGCGTGGAATGAGCAGTTCTTC. Amino acids: CASSPGLAWNEQFF.